The rows below give T cell receptor beta chains drawn from one sample of a study of early T cells in non-severe SARS-CoV-2 infection. TCRdb reprocessed the 5' RACE reads with MiXCR, giving one entry per CDR3 protein. Seen here are 42,000 or so distinct CDR3 sequences, around 6.3% observed once, and the top ten hold around 8%. The sample was whole blood, taken at baseline. Every receptor here comes from an adult who was a healthcare worker with PCR-confirmed SARS-CoV-2 infection or an uninfected control (not recorded which). Both conserved end residues are part of each CDR3. The D gene is left open where the match is weak. Not every row has a clone size; where given, it reads once, few, many or a size class.

J	size	V	D	DNA	CDR3
TRBJ1-1	.	TRBV19	.	TGTGCCAGTAGTATAAAGGCTATAATGAACACTGAAGCTTTCTTT	CASSIKAIMNTEAFF
TRBJ2-3	few	TRBV2	TRBD2	TGTGCCAGCAGTTTCTCACTAGCGGGGGCGGCAGATACGCAGTATTTT	CASSFSLAGAADTQYF
TRBJ2-1	few	TRBV20-1	.	TGCAGTGCCAGAAGTGGGGAGCAGTTCTTC	CSARSGEQFF
TRBJ1-6	few	TRBV3-1	.	TGTGCCAGCAGCCAATATAATTCAAGGGTTTCACCCCTCCACTTT	CASSQYNSRVSPLHF
TRBJ2-7	many	TRBV28	TRBD1	TGTGCCAGCAGCTCATCATCCCCGGGACAGGGGATAGCCTACGAGCAGTACTTC	CASSSSSPGQGIAYEQYF
TRBJ1-5	many	TRBV3-1	.	TGTGCCAGCAGCCAAGGTAGCAATCAGCCCCAGCATTTT	CASSQGSNQPQHF
TRBJ1-6	many	TRBV27	.	TGTGCCAGCAGTTTGAGGGAGAATTCACCCCTCCACTTT	CASSLRENSPLHF
TRBJ1-1	many	TRBV12-3/TRBV12-4	TRBD1	TGTGCCAGCAGTTCCACCGGGACAGCTAACACTGAAGCTTTCTTT	CASSSTGTANTEAFF
TRBJ2-5	few	TRBV5-5	.	TGTGCCAGCAGCTTCTGGCTCAGGCAAGAGACCCAGTACTTC	CASSFWLRQETQYF
TRBJ2-1	many	TRBV28	.	TGTGCCAGCAGTTTAGGGGGCGCGGGATACAATGAGCAGTTCTTC	CASSLGGAGYNEQFF
TRBJ2-5	few	TRBV12-3/TRBV12-4	.	TGTGCCAGCAGTTTAGCGCGGGAGACCCAGTACTTC	CASSLARETQYF
TRBJ2-7	.	TRBV12-3/TRBV12-4	TRBD1	TGTGCCAGCAGGCAAGGGGGACAGGGTGATGAGCAGTACTTC	CASRQGGQGDEQYF
TRBJ2-7	few	TRBV29-1	.	TGCAGCGTTTCGGACAGCTACTCCTACGAGCAGTACTTC	CSVSDSYSYEQYF
TRBJ2-7	.	TRBV30	.	TGTGCCTGGAACCAGGGGAGATACGAGCAGTACTTC	CAWNQGRYEQYF
TRBJ1-4	.	TRBV27	TRBD1	TGTGCCAGCAGTGCGGACAGGTTGGGGAATAATGAAAAACTGTTTTTT	CASSADRLGNNEKLFF
TRBJ2-7	many	TRBV5-4	TRBD1	TGTGCCAGCAGCCGGGACAGGGGGAACTACGAGCAGTACTTC	CASSRDRGNYEQYF
TRBJ1-1	.	TRBV30	TRBD1	TGTGCCTGGAGTGCCCTGGACAGGACGAACACTGAAGCTTTCTTT	CAWSALDRTNTEAFF
TRBJ1-4	many	TRBV6-6	TRBD1	TGTGCCAGCAGTTACGTCACAGGGGAGGGGAATGAAAAACTGTTTTTT	CASSYVTGEGNEKLFF
TRBJ2-7	many	TRBV28	TRBD1	TGTGCCAGCAGTGACAGGGTAAACTCCTACGAGCAGTACTTC	CASSDRVNSYEQYF
TRBJ1-5	many	TRBV24-1	TRBD1	TGTGCCACCAGTGACCCCGGGACAGGGAGCAATCAGCCCCAGCATTTT	CATSDPGTGSNQPQHF
TRBJ1-2	many	TRBV3-1	TRBD1	TGTGCCAGCAGCCAACGAAGGGACAGGGGAGGCTACACCTTC	CASSQRRDRGGYTF
TRBJ1-3	many	TRBV18	.	TGTGCCAGCTCACCGGGGAGCAACTCTGGAAACACCATATATTTT	CASSPGSNSGNTIYF
TRBJ1-2	few	TRBV27	.	TGTGCCAGCAGCCAGAACTTTGATTGGGGGCGGAGTGGCTACACCTTC	CASSQNFDWGRSGYTF
TRBJ2-6	many	TRBV6-2/TRBV6-3	TRBD1	TGTGCCAGCAGTTTAACAGGGGCTGGGGCCAACGTCCTGACTTTC	CASSLTGAGANVLTF
TRBJ2-3	many	TRBV12-3/TRBV12-4	.	TGTGCCAGCAGTTTAGACCAGCACACAGATACGCAGTATTTT	CASSLDQHTDTQYF
TRBJ2-3	many	TRBV5-4	TRBD2	TGTGCCAGCAGCGGGTTAGCGGGGGGGCCTAATACGCAGTATTTT	CASSGLAGGPNTQYF
TRBJ1-5	many	TRBV4-1	.	TGCGCCAGCAGCCAAGAAGGAGGAGCTGTCGGCACGTCACCCCAGCATTTT	CASSQEGGAVGTSPQHF
TRBJ2-7	many	TRBV10-3	.	TGTGCCATCAGTGAGTCAGGGGCGGGCGAGCAGTACTTC	CAISESGAGEQYF
TRBJ1-6	many	TRBV6-5	.	TGTGCCAGCAGTTATTCCAGCGCCAATTCACCCCTCCACTTT	CASSYSSANSPLHF
TRBJ2-1	many	TRBV28	.	TGTGCCAGCAGTTTTAGGGGGTACAATGAGCAGTTCTTC	CASSFRGYNEQFF
TRBJ2-7	few	TRBV30	TRBD1	TGTGCCTGGAGTGCGGGACAGGGCTACGAGCAGTACTTC	CAWSAGQGYEQYF
TRBJ1-6	many	TRBV5-6	.	TGTGCCAGCACGGTAGGCAGCTATAATTCACCCCTCCACTTT	CASTVGSYNSPLHF
TRBJ1-2	few	TRBV11-2	.	TGTGCCAGCAGCTTGAGAAGGGGGGTCTATGGCTACACCTTC	CASSLRRGVYGYTF
TRBJ2-3	many	TRBV5-8	TRBD1	TGTGCCAGCAGCCCGGGACAGGGGACAGATACGCAGTATTTT	CASSPGQGTDTQYF